This is a list of T cell receptor beta chains from one sample in a study of tumour-infiltrating T cells in Burkitt lymphoma. TCRdb's copy holds only in-frame clones and misses some; the assay was immunoSEQ multiplex PCR. The sample carries some 1,800 clones, under 20% recorded once. The sequencing input was tumor tissue. The receptor set was obtained from a human donor with diffuse large B-cell lymphoma. The CDR3 runs from the conserved cysteine through the conserved F or W. Each record gives: J gene, V gene, clone size, D gene, CDR3 protein, CDR3 DNA. A D gene is named only where the DNA matches it firmly. Clone size is not always given. Where it is, it says once, few, many or a class for expanded clones.

TRBJ2-7 TRBV27 NA NA CASSFNSLYEQYF TGTGCCAGCAGTTTCAACAGCCTATACGAGCAGTACTTC
TRBJ2-7 TRBV5-1 few TRBD1 CASIKGDSISYEQYF TGCGCCAGCATCAAAGGGGACAGTATCTCCTACGAGCAGTACTTC
TRBJ2-3 TRBV5-5 NA NA CASSLQAGVSTDMQYF TGTGCCAGCAGCTTGCAGGCAGGGGTTAGCACAGATATGCAGTATTTT
TRBJ2-3 TRBV13 few NA CASSFSLGGVTDTQYF TGTGCCAGCAGCTTTTCTCTTGGAGGAGTGACAGATACGCAGTATTTT
TRBJ1-1 TRBV19 large TRBD1 CASSIPRRGLDTEAFF TGTGCCAGTAGTATCCCCCGTAGGGGGCTCGACACTGAAGCTTTCTTT
TRBJ1-5 TRBV4-2 NA NA CASSQDAVNQPQHF TGTGCCAGCAGCCAAGATGCCGTAAATCAGCCTCAGCATTTT
TRBJ2-7 TRBV4-3 few NA CASSQDKGGWNEQYF TGCGCCAGCAGCCAAGATAAGGGGGGCTGGAACGAGCAGTACTTC
TRBJ2-1 TRBV9 few NA CASSPYLAYNEQFF TGTGCCAGCAGCCCCTATCTAGCCTACAATGAGCAGTTCTTC
TRBJ1-5 TRBV28 few NA CASSPSPGLWSNQPQHF TGTGCCAGCAGTCCCTCCCCCGGGCTATGGAGCAATCAGCCCCAGCATTTT
TRBJ1-2 TRBV4-3 NA NA CASSPARDPSYGYTF TGCGCCAGCAGCCCAGCCCGGGACCCGTCCTATGGCTACACCTTC
TRBJ2-7 TRBV27 NA TRBD2 CASSAPSGRAPGYEQYF TGTGCCAGCAGTGCACCTAGCGGGAGGGCCCCGGGGTACGAGCAGTACTTC
TRBJ2-5 TRBV18 once TRBD2 CASSPGLVQETQYF TGTGCCAGCTCACCTGGACTAGTACAAGAGACCCAGTACTTC
TRBJ2-1 TRBV7-9 NA TRBD2 CASSWGTSGYNEQFF TGTGCCAGCAGCTGGGGGACTAGCGGATACAATGAGCAGTTCTTC
TRBJ2-3 TRBV19 NA NA CASSTRGYMQYF TGTGCCAGTAGTACCAGGGGTTACATGCAGTATTTT
TRBJ2-3 TRBV9 NA TRBD2 CASSIAGGADTQYF TGTGCCAGCAGCATTGCGGGGGGCGCGGATACGCAGTATTTT
TRBJ2-1 TRBV5-1 NA NA CASSLAGAYYNEQFF TGCGCCAGCAGCTTGGCGGGAGCCTACTACAATGAGCAGTTCTTC
TRBJ1-3 TRBV18 few TRBD1 CASSAWTGTGNTIYF TGTGCCAGCTCAGCATGGACAGGGACTGGAAACACCATATATTTT
TRBJ1-5 TRBV19 few NA CASSPLPNSNQPQHF TGTGCCAGTAGCCCCCTCCCAAATAGCAATCAGCCCCAGCATTTT
TRBJ1-2 TRBV29-1 few TRBD1 CSVVTGTAYGYTF TGCAGCGTCGTTACCGGGACAGCCTATGGCTACACCTTC
TRBJ1-5 TRBV6-1 NA NA CASSAGGLYSNQPQHF TGTGCCAGCAGTGCTGGGGGACTTTATAGCAATCAGCCCCAGCATTTT
TRBJ2-2 TRBV29-1 NA NA CSVTLPSANTGELFF TGCAGCGTTACCTTACCTTCAGCGAACACCGGGGAGCTGTTTTTT
TRBJ1-2 TRBV25-1 few TRBD1 CASSQGESFYGYTF TGTGCCAGCAGTCAGGGGGAATCATTCTATGGCTACACCTTC
TRBJ2-7 TRBV30 large NA CAWSVGLSYEQYF TGTGCCTGGAGTGTTGGATTATCCTACGAGCAGTACTTC
TRBJ1-3 TRBV28 once NA CASSIAGEGGNTIYF TGTGCCAGCAGTATCGCAGGGGAAGGTGGAAACACCATATATTTT
TRBJ1-5 TRBV7-9 NA TRBD1 CASSFHRGANQPQHF TGTGCCAGCAGCTTCCACAGGGGGGCGAATCAGCCCCAGCATTTT
TRBJ2-1 TRBV6-1 few NA CASSEVGGSYNEQFF TGTGCCAGCAGTGAAGTAGGGGGATCCTACAATGAGCAGTTCTTC
TRBJ2-5 TRBV4-1 few TRBD2 CASSQELVAGVYETQYF TGCGCCAGCAGCCAAGAGTTGGTAGCGGGAGTTTACGAGACCCAGTACTTC
TRBJ1-1 TRBV29-1 NA TRBD1 CSVFPDREAEAFF TGCAGCGTTTTCCCGGACAGGGAGGCTGAAGCTTTCTTT
TRBJ2-1 TRBV14 NA NA CASSDDSPSYNEQFF TGTGCCAGCAGCGATGACAGCCCGTCCTACAATGAGCAGTTCTTC
TRBJ1-2 TRBV7-9 few NA CASSDRSPNYGYTF TGTGCCAGCAGCGACAGGTCCCCAAACTATGGCTACACCTTC
TRBJ2-1 TRBV27 few NA CASRKGASSYNEQFF TGTGCCAGCAGAAAAGGGGCCAGCTCCTACAATGAGCAGTTCTTC
TRBJ1-4 TRBV4-3 few NA CASSQDRVRVFPTNEKLFF TGCGCCAGCAGCCAAGATCGAGTCAGGGTGTTTCCAACTAATGAAAAACTGTTTTTT
TRBJ1-5 TRBV28 few NA CASSLLGSSGQPQHF TGTGCCAGCAGTTTATTGGGGAGCTCGGGTCAGCCCCAGCATTTT
TRBJ2-3 TRBV30 NA NA CAWGGLDTQYF TGTGCCTGGGGGGGCCTAGATACGCAGTATTTT
TRBJ2-2 TRBV10-3 NA TRBD2 CAISERLAGSNLPPNTGELFF TGTGCCATCAGTGAAAGACTAGCGGGATCCAATCTGCCTCCGAACACCGGGGAGCTGTTTTTT
TRBJ1-5 TRBV29-1 few NA CSVATPQPQHF TGCAGCGTTGCAACCCCTCAGCCCCAGCATTTT
TRBJ2-7 TRBV5-6 few TRBD1 CASSDLPGQTYEQYF TGTGCCAGCAGCGACCTGCCGGGACAGACCTACGAGCAGTACTTC
TRBJ2-1 TRBV10-3 NA TRBD2 CAISDEGLVFYNEQFF TGTGCCATCAGTGATGAAGGACTAGTCTTTTACAATGAGCAGTTCTTC
TRBJ2-2 TRBV7-8 NA NA CASSLARVTGELFF TGTGCCAGCAGCTTAGCGCGTGTTACCGGAGAGCTGTTTTTT
TRBJ1-2 TRBV4-2 NA NA CASSHRHDPRGGYTF TGTGCCAGCAGCCACCGCCATGACCCTCGGGGAGGCTACACCTTC
TRBJ2-7 TRBV25-1 NA TRBD1 CASSGPRDRVSYEQYF TGTGCCAGCAGTGGCCCCCGGGACAGGGTATCCTACGAGCAGTACTTC
TRBJ1-2 TRBV4-1 NA NA CASSQDNKEGYGYTF TGCGCCAGCAGCCAAGATAACAAGGAGGGCTATGGCTACACCTTC
TRBJ1-1 TRBV5-6 few NA CASSLVGEAEAFF TGTGCCAGCAGCTTGGTAGGGGAGGCTGAAGCTTTCTTT
TRBJ1-2 TRBV27 few TRBD1 CASSLGTGGGYGYTF TGTGCCAGCAGTTTGGGGACAGGGGGTGGCTATGGCTACACCTTC
TRBJ1-1 TRBV6-6 NA NA CVSSLTMTEAFF TGTGTCAGCAGTTTGACAATGACTGAAGCTTTCTTT
TRBJ2-1 TRBV28 NA NA CASSLWSRTEVIYNEQFF TGTGCCAGCAGTTTATGGTCCCGGACAGAAGTAATATACAATGAGCAATTCTTC